The present entry profiles one T cell receptor (beta chain) with its context. Germline lookup yields CDR1 MNHEY and CDR2 SVGAGI. V gave up 0 bases and J gave up 0 bases, with 3 bases separating them. The CDR3 length is 14 residues. The PCR was carried out with 60 Vbeta primers and 13 Jbeta primers. Generated by immunoSEQ multiplex PCR, the TCRdb table keeps only in-frame clones and is missing some. Among hundreds of thousands of clones listed, approximately 70% were seen once. This record belongs to a study of cytomegalovirus exposure and HLA in healthy donors. Sequencing was done on a sample of PBMCs. The TCR originated in a man aged 35-49 years in good health and CMV-seropositive. The gene calls are TRBV6-5 and TRBJ1-3, with unresolved D. CDR3 in DNA: TGTGCCAGCAGTTACTCGAGCTCTGGAAACACCATATATTTT. Residues: CASSYSSSGNTIYF.